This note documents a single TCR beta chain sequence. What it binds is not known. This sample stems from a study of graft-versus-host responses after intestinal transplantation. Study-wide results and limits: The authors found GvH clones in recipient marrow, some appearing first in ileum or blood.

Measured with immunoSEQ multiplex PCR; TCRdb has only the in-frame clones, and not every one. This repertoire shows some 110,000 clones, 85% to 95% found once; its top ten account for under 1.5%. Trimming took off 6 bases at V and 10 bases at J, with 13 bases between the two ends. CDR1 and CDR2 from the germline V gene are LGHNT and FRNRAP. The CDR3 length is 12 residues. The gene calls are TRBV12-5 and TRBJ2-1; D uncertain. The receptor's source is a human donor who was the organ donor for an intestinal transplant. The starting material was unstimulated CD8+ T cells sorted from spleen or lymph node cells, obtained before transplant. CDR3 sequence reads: CASGLFMAEQFF. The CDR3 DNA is TGTGCTAGTGGCCTGTTTATGGCGGAGCAGTTCTTC. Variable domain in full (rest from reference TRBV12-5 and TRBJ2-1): DARVTQTPRHKVTEMGQEVTMRCQPILGHNTVFWYRQTMMQGLELLAYFRNRAPLDDSGMPKDRFSAEMPDATLATLKIQPSEPRDSAVYFCASGLFMAEQFFGPGTRLTVL.